Below are 28 T cell receptor beta chains sequenced from a single sample in a study of blood T cells in healthy people across ages. Then a second PCR, running about 7 to 11 cycles, was carried out with a sample-barcoded 5' primer and a J-beta primer mix. Via MiXCR, TCRdb re-called the 5' RACE reads, giving one row per CDR3 protein. Here the sample spans about 2 million distinct CDR3 sequences, roughly 49% being singletons. The source material was blood. These receptors all stem from a middle-aged woman in good health.

This clonotype has more than one count but fewer than ten. The CDR3 DNA is TGCAGTGCTGAACCCGGACTAGCGATCCCAGAGACCCAGTACTTC. Protein: CSAEPGLAIPETQYF. This chain connects TRBV20-1 to TRBJ2-5, with 9 bases fitting TRBD2. V gave up 5 bases and J gave up 4 bases; unmatched junction bases: 11. Germline values: CDR1 DFQATT, CDR2 SNEGSKA (reference sequence). The CDR3 length is 15 residues.

V usage is TRBV6-2 or TRBV6-3 and J usage is TRBJ2-7, with TRBD2 matching over 8 bases. The CDR3 loop spans 14 amino acids. Germline assignment: CDR1 MNHEY and CDR2 SVGEGT. With 4 bases clipped from V and 1 base from J, the junction kept 3 bases outside the gene matches. CDR3 sequence reads: CASSWRGASYEQYF. The DNA of the CDR3 is TGTGCCAGCAGTTGGCGGGGGGCTTCCTACGAGCAGTACTTC.

Comments on this clonotype: Likely a read error: the CDR3 ends without its conserved phenylalanine or tryptophan. The V and J genes are TRBV7-9 and TRBJ2-7; D not resolved. The end of the DNA aligns better with TRBJ2-5, so the J call may be wrong. CDR1 is SEHNR, CDR2 FQNEAQ, per germline (reference sequence). The CDR3 runs 14 residues. The DNA of the CDR3 is TGTGCCAGCAGCTTTGGCCTCAGGCGGGAGACCCAGTACTTG. It codes for CASSFGLRRETQYL.

The chain has TRBV27 and TRBJ2-3; no reliable D call. The CDR3 is made up of 11 amino acids. CDR1 is MNHEY, CDR2 SMNVEV, per germline (reference sequence). V lost 6 bases, J lost 7 bases, and 8 bases lay in between. CDR3 sequence (DNA): TGTGCCAGCAGATATATGAATACGCAGTATTTT. Its protein product is CASRYMNTQYF.

The DNA for the CDR3 is TGTGCCAGCAGCTTACGAGGTCCTGGGACAGGGGGCAGAGACGAGCAGTACTTC. As protein: CASSLRGPGTGGRDEQYF. This rearrangement joins TRBV7-2 to TRBJ2-5; 12 nucleotides agree with TRBD1. The J call may be wrong; the DNA end is better matched by TRBJ2-7. The length of the CDR3 is 18 residues. Per the germline V gene, CDR1 is SGHTA and CDR2 is FQGNSA.

In this sample, this clonotype turned up a few times. The chain has TRBV10-3 and TRBJ2-3; D is unresolved. The germline gives CDR1 ENHRY, CDR2 SYGVKD. V was pared by 4 bases and J by 6 bases, with 5 bases between. CDR3 length: 11 residues. CDR3 sequence reads: CAISVLDTQYF. DNA of the CDR3: TGTGCCATCAGTGTTCTGGATACGCAGTATTTT.

This clonotype was counted a single time. For the CDR3, the DNA is TGTGCCATCAGTCTAGGACTCGGGACAGGGAACACTGAAGCTTTCTTT. It translates to CAISLGLGTGNTEAFF. This chain joins TRBV10-3 and TRBJ1-1; 8 bases agree with TRBD1. V was clipped by 5 bases and J by 1 base; unmatched bases: 9. Germline assignment: CDR1 ENHRY and CDR2 SYGVKD. This CDR3 has 16 amino acids.

This clonotype was observed a handful of times. V gene TRBV4-3 combines with J gene TRBJ1-2; D perhaps matches TRBD1 (6 bases). The CDR3 is made up of 15 amino acids. V was shortened by 0 bases and J by 2 bases, with 10 bases between the two germline ends. Looked up from germline, CDR1 is LGHNA and CDR2 is YSLEER. The CDR3 region has the DNA TGCGCCAGCAGCCAAGAAACAGGGAGGAACTATGGCTACACCTTC. This gives the protein CASSQETGRNYGYTF.

This chain uses TRBV25-1 with TRBJ2-5; unclear D gene. The CDR3 totals 13 residues. V lost 2 bases to trimming and J lost 7 bases, with 11 bases between them. Germline-derived CDR1 and CDR2 are MGHDK and SYGVNS. The chain's CDR3 is CASSETRRGTQYF. CDR3 DNA: TGTGCCAGCAGTGAAACCCGAAGAGGGACCCAGTACTTC.

The rearrangement uses TRBV4-1 and TRBJ1-4; 10 nucleotides line up with TRBD1. This CDR3 region has 16 residues. V lost 8 bases to trimming and J lost 7 bases; unmatched junction nucleotides: 13. Germline-derived CDR1 and CDR2 are MGHRA and YSYEKL. CDR3 amino acids: CASCPWTGGLSEKLFF. The CDR3 DNA sequence: TGCGCCAGCTGCCCCTGGACAGGGGGTTTATCTGAAAAACTGTTTTTT.

This clonotype was seen once. The chain carries TRBV28 and TRBJ2-1; the D is unclear. The CDR3 sequence is 11 residues long. The germline V gene encodes CDR1 MDHEN and CDR2 SYDVKM. V lost 7 bases and J 7 bases, leaving 8 bases between the germline ends. The CDR3 loop is CASTQLNEQFF. The CDR3 DNA follows: TGTGCCAGCACTCAGCTTAATGAGCAGTTCTTC.

The J gene is TRBJ2-7, the V gene TRBV3-1; the D gene is possibly TRBD2 (5 bases). CDR1 LGHDT and CDR2 YNNKEL come from the germline V gene (reference sequence). The CDR3 has 18 amino acids. V dropped 1 base and J dropped 3 bases, with 22 bases sitting between them. CDR3 in amino acids: CASSQAGNIEEPYYEQYF. For the CDR3, the DNA is TGTGCCAGCAGCCAAGCGGGGAACATCGAGGAGCCTTACTACGAGCAGTACTTC.

The CDR3 region is CASRVNPGSHYEQYF. CDR3 in DNA: TGTGCCAGCAGAGTAAATCCCGGGAGCCACTACGAGCAGTACTTC. The chain employs TRBV7-2 and TRBJ2-7; D may be TRBD2 (6 bases). The CDR3 sequence is 15 residues long. The germline V gene has CDR1 SGHTA and CDR2 FQGNSA. Trimming cost V 6 bases and J 3 bases, with 18 bases left between them.

This clonotype was counted a single time. The chain recombines TRBV27 with TRBJ2-4; 9 bases fit TRBD1. The J call may be mistaken, given a closer DNA end match to TRBJ2-7. Germline-derived CDR1 and CDR2 are MNHEY and SMNVEV (reference sequence). This CDR3 is 18 amino acids long. The CDR3 loop is CASSGGTGFGRMFYEQYF. The DNA for the CDR3 is TGTGCCAGCAGTGGAGGGACAGGGTTCGGGCGTATGTTCTACGAGCAGTACTTC.

This sequence joins TRBV7-3 and TRBJ2-3; 7 bases map to TRBD1. There are 16 residues in the CDR3. CDR1 and CDR2 (germline): SGHTA, FQGTGA. The V gene end was trimmed by 5 bases and the J gene end by 3 bases; junction bases not matched to a gene: 11. The CDR3 DNA reads as TGTGCCAGCAGCAAGAGGACCGGGACAGCGACAGATACGCAGTATTTT. Translated, it gives CASSKRTGTATDTQYF.

The chain joins TRBV20-1 to TRBJ2-3; D unresolved. The CDR3 length is 14 residues. Germline CDR1 is DFQATT and CDR2 is SNEGSKA (reference sequence). The V gene lost 4 bases and the J gene lost 1 base, with 12 bases spanning the gap. The CDR3 region is CSATEARGTDTQYF. In DNA, the CDR3 is TGCAGTGCTACCGAGGCTAGAGGCACAGATACGCAGTATTTT.

The chain employs TRBV4-1 and TRBJ2-3; D is ambiguous. CDR3 size: 16 residues. V was pared by 0 bases and J by 0 bases, with 10 bases between. The germline V gene encodes CDR1 MGHRA and CDR2 YSYEKL. The CDR3 DNA sequence: TGCGCCAGCAGCCAAGAAGGGTTCGGGAGCACAGATACGCAGTATTTT. Its protein is CASSQEGFGSTDTQYF.

The CDR3 nucleotides read TGTGCCAGCAGTCCGTCAACAGGGATCCATCAGCCCCAGCATTTT. It specifies CASSPSTGIHQPQHF. The chain recombines TRBV12-3 or TRBV12-4 with TRBJ1-5, with D possibly matching TRBD1 (6 bases). The CDR3 has 15 residues. V was clipped by 5 bases and J by 5 bases, with 16 bases between them.

As regards this clonotype: At one boundary the junction diverges from the germline segment, which might be a read error. The genes are TRBV7-7 and TRBJ2-5, with D perhaps given as TRBD1 or TRBD2 (6 bases each). The germline V gene has CDR1 SSHAT and CDR2 FNYEAQ (reference sequence). This CDR3 has 16 amino acids. CDR3 DNA sequence: TGTGCTAGCAGCTCATCCTTTTCCGGGGGCCGGGAGACCCAGTACTTC. Its translation: CASSSSFSGGRETQYF.

About this clonotype: A much more abundant neighbour one base away suggests this may be a read error. The chain links TRBV7-2 to TRBJ2-5, with 8 bases fitting TRBD2. This CDR3 comprises 15 residues. Looked up from germline, CDR1 is SGHTA and CDR2 is FQGNSA. The CDR3 bases are TGTGCCTGCAGCCCCTCTTTCGGGGGGGGAGAGACCCAGTACTTC. Its protein is CACSPSFGGGETQYF. Filled out from reference TRBV7-2 and TRBJ2-5, the complete variable domain reads GAGVSQSPSNKVTEKGKDVELRCDPISGHTALYWYRQSLGQGLEFLIYFQGNSAPDKSGLPSDRFSAERTGGSVSTLTIQRTQQEDSAVYLCACSPSFGGGETQYFGPGTRLLVL.

This clonotype was detected ten times or more. This chain joins TRBV7-2 and TRBJ2-7; 7 bases match TRBD1. The CDR3 spans 14 residues. With 5 bases clipped from V and 0 bases from J, the junction kept 4 bases outside the gene matches. Germline V gene data show CDR1 as SGHTA and CDR2 as FQGNSA. The CDR3 DNA is TGTGCCAGCAGCGTGACAGGGAGCTCCTACGAGCAGTACTTC. Translating gives CASSVTGSSYEQYF.

A note on this clonotype: The junction departs from germline at one end; a sequencing error may be responsible. V is TRBV28 and J is TRBJ2-7, with D maybe TRBD1 (6 bases). There are 15 residues in the CDR3. Germline values: CDR1 MDHEN, CDR2 SYDVKM. The CDR3 sequence: CVSSPIRQVSYEQYF. The CDR3 DNA sequence: TGTGTCAGCAGCCCGATTAGACAGGTCTCCTACGAGCAGTACTTC. Filled out from reference TRBV28 and TRBJ2-7, the complete variable domain reads DVKVTQSSRYLVKRTGEKVFLECVQDMDHENMFWYRQDPGLGLRLIYFSYDVKMKEKGDIPEGYSVSREKKERFSLILESASTNQTSMYLCVSSPIRQVSYEQYFGPGTRLTVT.

About this clonotype: At one end, the junction sequence differs from germline, possibly due to a read error. V is TRBV27 and J is TRBJ1-2; D is perhaps TRBD1 (5 bases). Germline assignment: CDR1 MNHEY and CDR2 SMNVEV (reference sequence). The CDR3 has 16 amino acids. As DNA, the CDR3 is TGCGCCAGCAGCTACCTGGGAACCAGACAGCCCTATGACTACACCTTC. Its protein is CASSYLGTRQPYDYTF.

The J gene is TRBJ2-3, the V gene TRBV7-8, with a tentative D call TRBD2 (6 bases). The CDR3 is 16 amino acids. Trimming took 0 bases from V and 7 from J, leaving 17 bases between them. Germline CDR1 SGHVS, CDR2 FQNEAQ. Written as DNA, the CDR3 is TGTGCCAGCAGCTTAGCGGTCGTAGCGGACGATTATACGCAGTATTTT. Its protein product is CASSLAVVADDYTQYF.

The chain recombines TRBV21-1 with TRBJ2-1; no check of the table's D call, TRBD1, against the DNA was made. TRBV21-1 is flagged as a pseudogene. This CDR3 has 18 amino acids. CDR3 in amino acids: CAGSKIGYGTGVYNERFF. The CDR3 DNA follows: TGTGCCGGCAGCAAAATTGGGTACGGAACAGGGGTGTACAATGAGCGGTTCTTC.

This chain connects TRBV7-2 to TRBJ2-1; 7 nucleotides line up with TRBD1. The CDR3 spans 14 residues. The V segment lost 7 bases and the J segment 4 bases; nucleotides outside the gene matches: 7. Germline-derived CDR1 and CDR2 are SGHTA and FQGNSA. DNA of the CDR3: TGTGCCAGCACTCGGGACAGTCATTACAATGAGCAGTTCTTC. Translating it yields CASTRDSHYNEQFF. The full variable domain, its missing parts supplied by reference TRBV7-2 and TRBJ2-1, is GAGVSQSPSNKVTEKGKDVELRCDPISGHTALYWYRQSLGQGLEFLIYFQGNSAPDKSGLPSDRFSAERTGGSVSTLTIQRTQQEDSAVYLCASTRDSHYNEQFFGPGTRLTVL.

The rearrangement links TRBV6-9 to TRBJ1-5, with a tentative D call TRBD1 (6 bases). With 4 bases removed from V and 1 base from J, the gap between germline ends came to 14 bases. Germline assignment: CDR1 MNHGY and CDR2 SVAAGI. The CDR3 totals 16 residues. The CDR3 sequence is CASSWSGAESNQPQHF. Written as DNA, the CDR3 is TGTGCCAGCAGTTGGTCAGGGGCTGAAAGCAATCAGCCCCAGCATTTT.

The sample holds a few counts of this clonotype. This chain connects TRBV29-1 to TRBJ1-2, with 9 bases lining up with TRBD1. CDR1 and CDR2 from the germline V gene are SQVTM and ANQGSEA. Losses at the gene ends were 0 bases for V and 5 bases for J; bases not matched to a gene: 7. This CDR3 comprises 15 residues. This CDR3 reads CSVEEQTDRGYGYTF. The CDR3 DNA follows: TGCAGCGTTGAAGAGCAAACGGACAGGGGATATGGCTACACCTTC.